The following is a T cell receptor (beta chain) sequence with its context. Different DNA sequences within this sample yield the same CDR3. The CDR3 is 11 amino acids. The V end was cut by 7 bases, the J end by 12 bases, with 13 bases between. Germline assignment: CDR1 SGHVS and CDR2 FQNEAQ. The entry originates in a study of beta chain features in type 1 diabetes. TCRB transcripts that were expressed got sequenced, as all of the isolated RNA had been reverse transcribed. Sequenced by immunoSEQ multiplex PCR; TCRdb stores in-frame clones only, minus some. The sample gives under 450,000 clones, about 16% of which show up once; under 0.02% is in the top ten.

The genes are TRBV7-8 and TRBJ2-1; D is possibly TRBD2 (5 bases). The sample consisted of naive CD4+ T cells from blood. The receptor comes from a woman aged 18 to 35 in good health. The CDR3 region is CASNHGSGQFF. The CDR3 DNA reads as TGTGCCAGCAACCATGGGAGCGGGCAGTTCTTC.